This T cell receptor (beta chain) was observed in a study of beta chain features in type 1 diabetes. Sequenced material consisted of expressed TCRB transcripts (all of the isolated RNA was reverse transcribed). The method was immunoSEQ multiplex PCR; TCRdb's version includes in-frame clones alone and lacks a portion of them. This table holds over 150,000 clones, approximately 13% found once. Sorting with CD45RO/CCR7/CD25/CD127/CD95/CD27 yielded naive, central memory, regulatory and stem-like memory CD4+ cells. The sample holds a few counts of this clone. Trimming cost V 4 bases and J 0 bases, with 17 bases left between them. CDR1 is SGHDT and CDR2 is YYEEEE in the germline V gene. The CDR3 length is 17 residues.

Sequenced: central memory CD4+ T cells from blood. The clonotype comes from a woman between 18 and 30 years old in good health. The chain links TRBV5-6 to TRBJ2-1; D is undetermined. CDR3 amino acids: CASSHLLAQSSYNEQFF. In DNA, the CDR3 is TGTGCCAGCAGCCACCTCTTGGCACAGAGCTCCTACAATGAGCAGTTCTTC. Using reference TRBV5-6 and TRBJ2-1 for the parts outside the CDR3, the full variable domain is DAGVTQSPTHLIKTRGQQVTLRCSPKSGHDTVSWYQQALGQGPQFIFQYYEEEERQRGNFPDRFSGHQFPNYSSELNVNALLLGDSALYLCASSHLLAQSSYNEQFFGPGTRLTVL.